This paragraph reports one T cell receptor (beta chain). Its target is unknown. This sample is part of a study of tumor-infiltrating lymphocytes in localized non-small cell lung cancer. Data came from immunoSEQ multiplex PCR; TCRdb stores just in-frame clones and leaves some out. The data contain 13,000 or so clones, approximately 80% of them singletons. Study results and limitations: Not all patients were TCR sequenced, owing to tissue quantity. Compared with uninvolved lung, tumors showed higher T cell infiltration by TCRbeta sequencing. Tumor T-cell fraction from TCR sequencing was not associated with recurrence-free survival (p = 0.61). Immunotypes IM1 and IM2 had similar TCR-derived T-cell fractions.

Trimming stripped 2 bases from V and 0 bases from J, with 12 bases between. Germline V gene lookup returns CDR1 SGHRS and CDR2 YFSETQ. The CDR3 runs 16 residues. The receptor's source is a human donor with non-small cell lung cancer. This rearrangement joins TRBV5-1 to TRBJ1-3, with D maybe TRBD1 (6 bases). Sequencing used lung tumor tissue. CDR3 region: CASSLGVDSSGNTIYF. In nucleotides, the CDR3 is TGCGCCAGCAGCTTAGGAGTGGACAGCTCTGGAAACACCATATATTTT. The variable domain in full, completed from reference TRBV5-1 and TRBJ1-3, reads KAGVTQTPRYLIKTRGQQVTLSCSPISGHRSVSWYQQTPGQGLQFLFEYFSETQRNKGNFPGRFSGRQFSNSRSEMNVSTLELGDSALYLCASSLGVDSSGNTIYFGEGSWLTVV.